This TCR beta chain was captured in a study of blood T cells in healthy people across ages. Study outcomes and limitations: The study found TCR beta diversity correlated strongly with naive T cell percentage.

Concerning this clonotype itself: Its antigen is undetermined.

Extraction of total RNA produced a minimum of 5.5 micrograms from each sample. Next came a second PCR, run for about 7 to 12 cycles, which used a sample-barcoded 5' primer along with a J-beta primer mix. TCRdb processed the 5' RACE reads anew with MiXCR; each CDR3 protein has one entry. Of approximately 810,000 distinct CDR3 sequences listed, more than 25% are singletons. CDR3 length: 15 amino acids. In germline, CDR1 is KGHSH, CDR2 LQKENI. The junction had 4 bases not matched to a gene; V was cut back by 0 bases and J by 4 bases. V and J are TRBV18 and TRBJ2-7, with 9 bases fitting TRBD1. Sequencing was done on a sample of blood. The sequence was collected from a woman aged 80 or over in good health. CDR3 sequence: CASSPPGQGTYEQYF. CDR3 coding DNA: TGTGCCAGCTCACCACCGGGACAGGGCACGTACGAGCAGTACTTC.